The T cell receptor (beta chain) described here comes from a study of circulating CD8 cells and anti-PD-1 response in melanoma. At the level of the study: Responders had complete or partial responses; non-responders had stable or progressive disease.

TCR libraries were prepared from roughly 15 ng of total RNA with the QIAseq Immune Repertoire TCR panel. MiXCR, applied by TCRdb to the reads, yields one record per CDR3 protein. The repertoire has around 460 distinct CDR3 sequences, roughly 8.7% of them found once; the top ten carry roughly 37%. Study results and caveats: DNEG was most diverse; TIGIT repertoires were least diverse. Experiments were generally run without replicates.

Live CD3+CD8+TCRalphabeta+ cells were sorted into four subsets by PD-1 and/or TIGIT. Comments on this clonotype: Its antigen remains unidentified. A read error may explain this, as a much larger clone is one base away.

The clonotype comes from a human donor with melanoma. Sequencing was performed on CD8+ T cells from PBMCs, taken at baseline or after one month of anti-PD-1 therapy (not recorded which).

CDR3 nucleotides: TGTGCCAGCAGTCCCTTTGGCGGCTATGGCTACACCTTC. It specifies CASSPFGGYGYTF. The gene calls are TRBV27 and TRBJ1-2; no firm D call. The CDR3 spans 13 residues. The V and J ends lost 5 bases and 4 bases respectively, with 11 bases between them. Per germline, CDR1 MNHEY and CDR2 SMNVEV (reference sequence).